Presented here are 25 T cell receptor beta chains from one specimen sequenced in a study of T cells in localized non-small cell lung cancer. Only in-frame clones appear in the TCRdb table, and some are missing; sequencing was by immunoSEQ multiplex PCR. The table has 75,000 to 85,000 clones, approximately 80% seen once. Source: peripheral blood, taken before any cancer treatment. The receptor set was obtained from a female donor aged 60 or older with stage I lung adenocarcinoma.

The chain combines TRBV7-8 with TRBJ2-2; tentatively, D is TRBD1 (6 bases). The CDR3 totals 18 residues. Germline V gene data show CDR1 as SGHVS and CDR2 as FQNEAQ. V lost 5 bases to trimming and J lost 4 bases, with 23 bases between them. The CDR3 DNA reads as TGTGCCAGCAGCCCAGGGGCTGGACGCCGCCGGGTCACCGGGGAGCTGTTTTTT. Residues: CASSPGAGRRRVTGELFF.

V is TRBV7-2 and J is TRBJ2-2, with D hard to call. The V end lost 3 bases, the J end lost 7 bases, and 15 bases lay between the germline ends. Looked up from germline, CDR1 is SGHTA and CDR2 is FQGNSA. The CDR3 is made up of 15 amino acids. The CDR3 sequence: CASSFEIAASGELFF. As DNA, the CDR3 is TGTGCCAGCAGCTTTGAAATAGCTGCAAGCGGGGAGCTGTTTTTT.

This sequence joins TRBV2 and TRBJ2-5; 9 nucleotides agree with TRBD1. Germline CDR1 SNHLY, CDR2 FYNNEI. The CDR3 contains 16 residues. Unmatched junction bases numbered 12, after V lost 7 bases and J lost 3 bases. The CDR3 DNA follows: TGTGCCAGCAACCTACGGGACAGGGTTGGAAAAGAGACCCAGTACTTC. Protein product: CASNLRDRVGKETQYF.

In its sample, this clone was seen once. The V and J genes are TRBV10-1 and TRBJ2-1; 9 positions match TRBD2. The J segment lost 15 bases and the V segment lost 6 bases, leaving 15 bases of the junction unmatched. CDR3 length equals 14 residues. Germline V gene data show CDR1 as WNHNN and CDR2 as SYGVQD (reference sequence). The CDR3 DNA reads TGCGCCAGCAGGACTCAAGCGGGGGGATCTCTTTGGTTCTTC. It is translated as CASRTQAGGSLWFF.

The chain uses TRBV5-6 and TRBJ2-5; D gene uncertain. The CDR3 runs 11 residues. The V gene's germline CDR1 is SGHDT and CDR2 YYEEEE. Trimming took off 1 base at V and 2 bases at J, with 0 bases between the two ends. The CDR3, as DNA: TGTGCCAGCAGCTTGCAAGAGACCCAGTACTTC. Translated, it gives CASSLQETQYF.

The gene calls are TRBV29-1 and TRBJ2-3; D is perhaps TRBD1 or TRBD2 (5 bases each). This CDR3 is built from 15 residues. V was trimmed by 6 bases and J by 2 bases, leaving 18 bases between them. From germline, CDR1 is SQVTM and CDR2 ANQGSEA. CDR3 sequence (DNA): TGCAGCGTCCTCCGGGACGGAGATTACACAGATACGCAGTATTTT. Protein sequence: CSVLRDGDYTDTQYF.

This clone was seen many times. The chain combines TRBV18 with TRBJ2-1, with D unclear. Per germline, CDR1 KGHSH and CDR2 LQKENI. V was cut by 4 bases and J by 10 bases, with 11 bases left in between. CDR3 size: 12 residues. The CDR3 nucleotides are TGTGCCAGCTCACTGCTTAACGGGGAGCAGTTCTTC. Translating it yields CASSLLNGEQFF.

Here the CDR3 reads CASIGGPGNTIYF. CDR3 DNA: TGTGCCAGTATCGGGGGCCCTGGAAACACCATATATTTT. V gene TRBV19 combines with J gene TRBJ1-3; weak D call: TRBD1 (6 bases). Germline assignment: CDR1 LNHDA and CDR2 SQIVND (reference sequence). The V end was cut by 7 bases, the J end by 2 bases, with 9 bases between. The CDR3 is 13 residues long.

The chain couples TRBV6-5 to TRBJ1-1; no clear D. From germline, CDR1 is MNHEY and CDR2 SVGAGI. This CDR3 has 14 amino acids. The V and J ends lost 9 bases and 0 bases respectively, with 14 bases between them. The CDR3 loop reads CASRLGSLNTEAFF. CDR3 in DNA: TGTGCCAGTAGATTAGGGTCTTTGAACACTGAAGCTTTCTTT.

The rearrangement joins TRBV6-5 to TRBJ1-2; 8 bases match TRBD1. CDR1 and CDR2 (germline): MNHEY, SVGAGI. This CDR3 contains 13 residues. V shed 5 bases, J shed 4 bases, and the junction held 3 bases outside the gene matches. The CDR3 here is CASSTTGAYGYTF. The CDR3 nucleotides read TGTGCCAGCAGTACGACAGGGGCCTATGGCTACACCTTC.

V gene TRBV25-1 combines with J gene TRBJ2-2; TRBD1 is a possible D gene (5 bases). V lost 4 bases to trimming and J lost 1 base, with 10 bases between them. The germline V gene has CDR1 MGHDK and CDR2 SYGVNS. The CDR3 runs 15 residues. The CDR3 DNA is TGTGCCAGCAGTGTGGACAATCGGAACACCGGGGAGCTGTTTTTT. This encodes CASSVDNRNTGELFF.

The chain couples TRBV9 to TRBJ2-1, with D unresolved. CDR1 and CDR2 from the germline V gene are SGDLS and YYNGEE. V was shortened by 3 bases and J by 0 bases, with 10 bases between the two germline ends. The length of the CDR3 is 15 residues. The CDR3 sequence is CASSAGSSSYNEQFF. Here the CDR3 DNA reads TGTGCCAGCAGCGCTGGGTCGAGCTCCTACAATGAGCAGTTCTTC.

This clone was picked up one time. The genes are TRBV5-4 and TRBJ1-3; D call uncertain. CDR1 SGHNT and CDR2 YYREEE come from the germline V gene (reference sequence). This CDR3 is 14 amino acids long. V shed 0 bases and J shed 1 base, with 5 bases lying between them. The CDR3 loop reads CASSLGESGNTIYF. The CDR3 nucleotides read TGTGCCAGCAGCTTGGGGGAGTCTGGAAACACCATATATTTT.

The chain combines TRBV11-3 with TRBJ2-3; D gene uncertain. The CDR3 spans 12 residues. The germline V gene encodes CDR1 SGHNT and CDR2 YENEEA. Trimming shortened V by 2 bases and J by 9 bases, and 9 bases separated the two germline ends. CDR3 protein: CASSLSEDTQYF. Here the CDR3 DNA reads TGTGCCAGCAGCTTAAGTGAGGACACGCAGTATTTT.

V is TRBV19 and J is TRBJ2-5; a weak D match, TRBD1 (5 bases). Germline CDR1 and CDR2: LNHDA and SQIVND (reference sequence). The CDR3 has 14 residues. V lost 8 bases, J lost 7 bases, and 20 bases lay in between. The CDR3 protein is CASAQQGVGTTQYF. As DNA, the CDR3 is TGTGCCAGTGCCCAACAAGGGGTGGGAACGACCCAGTACTTC.

This clone is a singleton in its sample. J is TRBJ1-2 and V is TRBV19; D perhaps matches TRBD1 (6 bases). CDR1 and CDR2 from the germline V gene are LNHDA and SQIVND (reference sequence). The CDR3 runs to 12 residues. Trimming took off 7 bases at V and 3 bases at J, with 9 bases between the two ends. The CDR3 nucleotides read TGTGCCAGTACAGACAGGTACTATGGCTACACCTTC. Amino acid sequence: CASTDRYYGYTF.

This rearrangement joins TRBV6-6 to TRBJ1-2; D uncertain. Trimming shortened V by 2 bases and J by 4 bases, and 8 bases separated the two germline ends. This CDR3 region has 13 residues. Germline lookup yields CDR1 MNHNY and CDR2 SVGAGI (reference sequence). CDR3 DNA: TGTGCCAGCAGTTACGGGGTCGGCTATGGCTACACCTTC. Its translation is CASSYGVGYGYTF.

J is TRBJ2-5 and V is TRBV7-9; D unresolved. Germline CDR1 and CDR2: SEHNR and FQNEAQ (reference sequence). V was trimmed by 4 bases and J by 3 bases, leaving 6 bases between them. The CDR3 has 12 residues. CDR3: CASSSGKETQYF. In nucleotides, the CDR3 is TGTGCCAGCAGCTCTGGAAAAGAGACCCAGTACTTC.

The sample holds a few counts of this clone. This chain connects TRBV5-1 to TRBJ1-2; 9 nucleotides match TRBD1. V was clipped by 4 bases and J by 4 bases; unmatched bases: 8. The CDR3 covers 15 residues. Germline loops: CDR1 SGHRS, CDR2 YFSETQ. The CDR3 sequence: CASSVLGTGIYGYTF. The CDR3, as DNA: TGCGCCAGCAGCGTTTTGGGGACAGGGATCTATGGCTACACCTTC.

This clone appeared a few times. V and J are TRBV28 and TRBJ1-5; a weak D match, TRBD1 (5 bases). CDR3 length: 16 amino acids. V dropped 1 base and J dropped 5 bases, with 15 bases sitting between them. Germline V gives CDR1 MDHEN, CDR2 SYDVKM. CDR3 nucleotides: TGTGCCAGCAGTTTATCCGGAGGGGCCCCTGATCAGCCCCAGCATTTT. Its protein is CASSLSGGAPDQPQHF.

This clone was counted only a few times. The genes are TRBV2 and TRBJ1-5; D is perhaps TRBD1 (5 bases). Trimming stripped 7 bases from V and 4 bases from J, with 17 bases between. CDR3 length: 15 residues. Germline V gene lookup returns CDR1 SNHLY and CDR2 FYNNEI. This CDR3 reads CASTGLRGFNQPQHF. CDR3 DNA: TGTGCCAGCACCGGCCTGAGGGGTTTTAATCAGCCCCAGCATTTT.

The J gene is TRBJ1-1, the V gene TRBV5-1; D might be TRBD1 (6 bases). V was trimmed by 2 bases and J by 1 base, leaving 12 bases between them. Germline-derived CDR1 and CDR2 are SGHRS and YFSETQ. This CDR3 has 15 residues. The CDR3 sequence is CASSFTGSGNTEAFF. The CDR3 DNA reads TGCGCCAGCAGCTTCACAGGGAGCGGGAACACTGAAGCTTTCTTT. Complete variable domain (other parts from reference TRBV5-1 and TRBJ1-1): KAGVTQTPRYLIKTRGQQVTLSCSPISGHRSVSWYQQTPGQGLQFLFEYFSETQRNKGNFPGRFSGRQFSNSRSEMNVSTLELGDSALYLCASSFTGSGNTEAFFGQGTRLTVV.

The V call is TRBV30, the J call TRBJ2-3; TRBD1 aligns across 11 bases. CDR1 and CDR2 (germline): GTSNPN, SVGIG (reference sequence). This CDR3 is built from 14 residues. The trim removed 8 bases at V and 4 bases at J, leaving 8 bases unmatched. CDR3 residues: CALQRTGGADTQYF. The CDR3 nucleotides read TGTGCCCTACAAAGGACAGGGGGCGCAGATACGCAGTATTTT.

The V call is TRBV4-2, the J call TRBJ1-1; a possible D gene is TRBD1 (6 bases). Germline V gives CDR1 LGHNA, CDR2 YNFKEQ. V gave up 0 bases and J gave up 10 bases, with 18 bases separating them. The CDR3 spans 15 residues. The CDR3 nucleotides read TGTGCCAGCAGCCAAGATAGAGTTCGGGACACAGTAGCTTTCTTT. It yields the protein CASSQDRVRDTVAFF.

The V gene is TRBV10-3, the J gene TRBJ2-1; a possible D gene is TRBD2 (5 bases). The CDR3 consists of 17 residues. From germline, CDR1 is ENHRY and CDR2 SYGVKD. V lost 5 bases, J lost 0 bases, and 17 bases lay in between. CDR3 amino acids: CAISYSTPGSSYNEQFF. In DNA, the CDR3 is TGTGCCATCAGTTACTCGACGCCGGGGAGCTCCTACAATGAGCAGTTCTTC.